Shown below are 10 T cell receptor beta chains from a single sample sequenced in a study of blood T cell repertoires in COVID-19. Produced via immunoSEQ multiplex PCR; TCRdb's table is partial and in-frame only. The table shows some 150,000 clones, with roughly 84% occurring only once. Specimen: peripheral blood. The source is a man aged 65 to 85 with acute or convalescent COVID-19.

The chain links TRBV18 to TRBJ1-1, with D hard to call. The germline gives CDR1 KGHSH, CDR2 LQKENI. The CDR3 runs to 16 residues. Trimming shortened V by 6 bases and J by 5 bases, and 22 bases separated the two germline ends. The CDR3 spells CASSPQAAQAGTEAFF. The CDR3 DNA reads TGTGCCAGCTCTCCTCAAGCTGCCCAGGCAGGAACTGAAGCTTTCTTT.

This clone was recorded many times. The chain combines TRBV6-5 with TRBJ2-1, with D perhaps matching TRBD1 (6 bases). Germline loops: CDR1 MNHEY, CDR2 SVGAGI. CDR3 length: 15 amino acids. V was cut by 7 bases and J by 0 bases, with 13 bases left in between. DNA for the CDR3: TGTGCCAGCAACCCAGACAGGAGCTCCTACAATGAGCAGTTCTTC. Translating gives CASNPDRSSYNEQFF.

J is TRBJ1-1 and V is TRBV28, with D possibly matching TRBD1 (5 bases). CDR1 is MDHEN and CDR2 is SYDVKM in the germline V gene. V lost 3 bases to trimming and J lost 3 bases, with 17 bases between them. The length of the CDR3 is 16 residues. CDR3 residues: CASSFGGGIEDTEAFF. CDR3 nucleotides: TGTGCCAGCAGTTTCGGCGGGGGTATCGAGGACACTGAAGCTTTCTTT. The full variable domain, in which reference TRBV28 and TRBJ1-1 provide the parts outside the CDR3, is DVKVTQSSRYLVKRTGEKVFLECVQDMDHENMFWYRQDPGLGLRLIYFSYDVKMKEKGDIPEGYSVSREKKERFSLILESASTNQTSMYLCASSFGGGIEDTEAFFGQGTRLTVV.

DNA of the CDR3: TGTGCCAGTAGTCAAGCCGGGACTAGCGGGGGGTACGAGCAGTACTTC. This gives the protein CASSQAGTSGGYEQYF. The chain has TRBV19 and TRBJ2-7; TRBD2 aligns across 15 bases. There are 16 residues in the CDR3. Trimming cost V 5 bases and J 4 bases; bases outside gene matches: 6. Germline values: CDR1 LNHDA, CDR2 SQIVND (reference sequence).

This clone appeared many times. CDR3 region: CASSETSGFFIRGTGELFF. The DNA for the CDR3 is TGTGCCAGCAGCGAGACTAGTGGCTTCTTTATCCGGGGCACCGGGGAGCTGTTTTTT. The genes are TRBV3-1 (or the pseudogene TRBV3-2) and TRBJ2-2; D may be TRBD2 (6 bases). The CDR3 consists of 19 residues. The germline V and J ends were trimmed by 5 bases and 4 bases, with 26 bases remaining between them. CDR1 and CDR2 from the germline V gene are LGHDT and YNNKEL (reference sequence).

The chain joins TRBV29-1 to TRBJ1-4; TRBD1 aligns across 7 bases. This CDR3 is 12 amino acids long. Germline V gives CDR1 SQVTM, CDR2 ANQGSEA. After removal of 4 bases from V and 8 bases from J, the junction contained 4 bases not matched to a gene. The CDR3 DNA follows: TGCAGCGTTGGGCAGGGGGGAGAAAAACTGTTTTTT. Translated, it gives CSVGQGGEKLFF.

V is TRBV6-1 and J is TRBJ1-2; weak D call: TRBD1 (6 bases). This CDR3 contains 16 residues. Germline V gives CDR1 MNHNS, CDR2 SASEGT. V dropped 0 bases and J dropped 1 base, with 12 bases sitting between them. CDR3: CASSEAPGTLNYGYTF. The CDR3 nucleotides are TGTGCCAGCAGTGAAGCACCCGGGACACTTAACTATGGCTACACCTTC.

This clone was detected a few times. V and J are TRBV19 and TRBJ2-1; 8 bases map to TRBD2. Germline CDR1 reads LNHDA; CDR2 reads SQIVND (reference sequence). This CDR3 comprises 16 residues. Losses at the gene ends were 5 bases for V and 7 bases for J; bases not matched to a gene: 13. In DNA form, the CDR3 reads TGTGCCAGTAGTCCAGGAGGCCTAGCGGGTGGGAATGAGCAGTTCTTC. Protein sequence: CASSPGGLAGGNEQFF.

The J gene is TRBJ2-7, the V gene TRBV15, with 16 bases lining up with TRBD2. This CDR3 region has 18 residues. The germline V gene has CDR1 LNHNV and CDR2 YYDKDF (reference sequence). V trimming: 3 bases; J trimming: 6 bases; junction bases outside the gene matches: 11. CDR3 nucleotides: TGTGCCACCAGCAGTCCCGGGACTAGCGGGAGGGCCCTAGGCGAGCAGTACTTC. It yields the protein CATSSPGTSGRALGEQYF. The complete variable domain, with remaining parts taken from reference TRBV15 and TRBJ2-7, reads DAMVIQNPRYQVTQFGKPVTLSCSQTLNHNVMYWYQQKSSQAPKLLFHYYDKDFNNEADTPDNFQSRRPNTSFCFLDIRSPGLGDTAMYLCATSSPGTSGRALGEQYFGPGTRLTVT.

This chain uses TRBV3-1 (or the pseudogene TRBV3-2) with TRBJ2-6; 7 bases are a match to TRBD2. Per germline, CDR1 LGHDT and CDR2 YNNKEL (reference sequence). This CDR3 is built from 16 residues. V was clipped by 4 bases and J by 2 bases; unmatched bases: 5. CDR3 in amino acids: CASSPWTSPGANVLTF. The CDR3 DNA sequence: TGTGCCAGCAGCCCCTGGACTAGTCCTGGGGCCAACGTCCTGACTTTC.